The source of this T cell receptor (beta chain) is a study of blood T cell repertoires in COVID-19. Across the whole study: Samples representing acute and convalescent COVID-19 were sourced from the United States, Italy and Spain.

The study drew participants aged roughly 18 to 89 years from 20 to 30 US areas. This clone was seen more than once but under ten times. The method was immunoSEQ multiplex PCR; TCRdb's version includes in-frame clones alone and lacks a portion of them. Of about 130,000 clones in the sample, roughly four fifths were seen once. Trimming shortened V by 2 bases and J by 3 bases, and 11 bases separated the two germline ends. This CDR3 has 14 amino acids. Germline lookup yields CDR1 KGHSH and CDR2 LQKENI. This clonotype was sampled from a man younger than 45 who had recovered from COVID-19. The J gene is TRBJ2-7, the V gene TRBV18; no definite D call. Sequenced sample: PBMCs or T cells enriched from blood (not recorded which). CDR3 residues: CASSPGSGVYEQYF. CDR3 DNA: TGTGCCAGCTCACCAGGGTCCGGAGTCTACGAGCAGTACTTC.